Sequencing of this TCR beta chain was carried out in a study of cytomegalovirus exposure and HLA in healthy donors. The study, taken as a whole, reports: Most TCR beta V segments were productive about 90% or about 30% of the time in an earlier analysis.

Germline CDR1 is MNHNY and CDR2 is SVGAGI (reference sequence). CDR3 size: 11 residues. V was trimmed by 4 bases and J by 8 bases, leaving 6 bases between them. Researchers ran the PCR with 60 Vbeta and 13 Jbeta primers. The table came from immunoSEQ multiplex PCR; TCRdb's copy has only in-frame clones and leaves some out. This table holds 80,000 to 95,000 clones. Turning to this clone: Its specificity is not known.

This TCR was sampled from a man aged 50-59 years in good health and CMV-seropositive. Sequencing input: PBMCs. This chain links TRBV6-6 with TRBJ2-1, with unresolved D. CDR3 in amino acids: CASSSRDEQFF. In DNA, the CDR3 is TGTGCCAGCAGTTCCCGGGATGAGCAGTTCTTC.